This T cell receptor (beta chain) is drawn from a study of CD8 T cells in ankylosing spondylitis. General observations from the study: Significantly higher representation of disease-linked clones was reported for matched ankylosing spondylitis synovial fluid. One TCR beta motif, made up of several highly homologous variants, appeared characteristic of ankylosing spondylitis blood. Relatively scarce in peripheral blood, disease-linked clones were CD8+. Some of the motif variants had earlier been found in reactive arthritis patients' fluid and blood.

Turning to this clonotype: Its target is unknown.

Quantitative 5'-RACE with molecular barcodes was used to make the TCR beta libraries. TCRdb independently ran MiXCR on the 5' RACE reads; one entry per CDR3 protein. The data contain about 390,000 distinct CDR3 sequences, about 20% of them singletons. This sequence was found in a male donor with ankylosing spondylitis. The sample taken for sequencing was blood, either unsorted or a sorted T cell fraction (not recorded which).

The CDR3 DNA is TGTGCCAGCAGCTTCCGTCGGGAGGGCGACAATGAGCAGTTCTTC. It is translated as CASSFRREGDNEQFF. The rearrangement joins TRBV7-2 to TRBJ2-1, with 8 nucleotides matching TRBD2. Per germline, CDR1 SGHTA and CDR2 FQGNSA. V shed 3 bases, J shed 5 bases, and the junction held 6 bases outside the gene matches. The CDR3 is 15 amino acids.